This T cell receptor beta chain was recovered during a study of molecular identifiers for immune sequencing clone quantification listed by TCRdb under 2018. The study in broad terms: For a replicate experiment, RNA from roughly 18,000 or 92,000 naive CD8 T cells was divided into five aliquots, and four of the five aliquots were sequenced. This methods study used CD8 T cells to benchmark TCR RNA copy counting and molecular-identifier clustering-based TCR repertoire sequencing (MIDCIRS).

Looking up the germline V gene (reference sequence) yields CDR1 LNHDA and CDR2 SQIVND. A distance of 9 bases separates the germline ends of V and J, which lose 6 bases and 0 bases respectively. The CDR3 runs 15 residues from the cysteine to the phenylalanine. Only the CDR3 DNA is retained, 45 bases long and in frame from the first base. Libraries of naive CD8 T cells were built from about 19,000 to 1,100,000 sorted cells, with 10%, 30% or 50% of the purified RNA used. Naive CD8 T cells, defined as CD8+CD4-CCR7+CD45RA+, were FACS-sorted into RLT Plus buffer on a BD FACSAria II. Roughly nine TCR copies' worth of Jurkat RNA were spiked into about 20,000-1,100,000 naive CD8 T cell samples to test detection sensitivity. Enrichment of CD8 T cells was performed with RosetteSep CD8+ T Cell Enrichment Cocktail and Ficoll-Paque, after which ACK red cell lysis was carried out. The table lists this clonotype with many counts. Its binding antigen is unknown. No much larger clone is present one base from it, and per-base qualities are unavailable.

Library preparation used PCR. TCRdb names Illumina HiSeq 4000 as the instrument used. Bulk TCR libraries were made following a previously described method, with the TCR primers given in Table S5. The Qiagen AllPrep DNA/RNA kit was used to purify total RNA. Before analysis, reads from multiple sequencing runs of one library were combined. Per the original workflow: Reads were retained only if the reads had an exact TCR constant sequence, and the retained reads were trimmed to 150 nt and grouped according to their 12-nt molecular barcodes. Reads within each barcode group were sub-clustered using a 15% Levenshtein threshold, and quality-weighted consensus sequences were constructed for each RNA molecule. Non-functional sequences were excluded, and lower-count sequences lying one edit away from another sequence were also excluded. On the basis of fitting two negative binomial distributions, barcode sub-clusters with fewer than 20% of the maximum read count were discarded. TCRdb reanalyzed the raw reads on its own, using fastp at Q25 for trimming and MiXCR for clone calling, and kept in-frame beta chains. Rows with one shared CDR3 protein collapse into an entry with the most common genes and DNA. The V and J calls shown here were made by TCRdb, not taken from the authors' results. The sample profile shows hundreds of thousands of distinct CDR3 sequences; about 20% of them were found once. The ten largest clonotypes hold under 0.95% of the sample.

Here is what the overall study found, with its caveats: The naive libraries included spiked-in Jurkat TCR RNA (roughly ten copies' worth), and this Jurkat TCR RNA is not part of the donor repertoire. A single cell's worth of spiked-in Jurkat TCR RNA was reported detectable even among 850,000 to 1,000,000 naive CD8 T cells. Modeling indicated roughly 3.2 TCR RNA copies recovered per cell, compared with around 9.8 by digital PCR, which implies a capture efficiency of approximately 29%. Highly expanded clone sizes could be underestimated if identical TCR molecules share a barcode. In CMV-specific effector cells, clones with more than 20 RNA copies contained over 98% of molecules, whereas in naive cells such clones contained under 1% of molecules. When barcode sub-clustering was left out, chimeric consensus sequences inflated TCR diversity, with chimeras reaching as high as 47%.

Sequencing was done on a sample of naive CD8+ T cells from blood, with Jurkat cell RNA spiked in. The cell subset or site tag for this specimen amounts to: FACS-sorted CD8+CD4-CCR7+CD45RA+ naive T cells. This TCR was recovered from a human donor in good health. Some libraries in this study had Jurkat cell RNA spiked in. The chain couples TRBV19 to TRBJ1-6; no D gene is confidently identified. The nucleotides are TGTGCCAGTAGAGCCGTTAGCTCCTATAATTCACCCCTCCACTTT. It translates to CASRAVSSYNSPLHF.